These 31 T cell receptor beta chains came from one sample sequenced in a study of blood T cell repertoires in COVID-19. Using immunoSEQ multiplex PCR, the repertoire was profiled, and TCRdb retains in-frame clones only, with some absent. In the table there are about 100,000 clones, roughly three quarters of which are singletons. Sequences were obtained from peripheral blood. All receptors come from a human donor in a cohort sampled during active COVID-19.

The V gene is TRBV10-1, the J gene TRBJ2-1, with 8 bases lining up with TRBD1. Germline V CDR1 and CDR2: WNHNN, SYGVQD (reference sequence). CDR3 length equals 16 residues. The trim removed 8 bases at V and 8 bases at J, leaving 17 bases unmatched. The CDR3 DNA reads as TGCGCCAGCGGAAGACAGGGGACCGGGAACTTGGATGAGCAGTTCTTC. Protein sequence: CASGRQGTGNLDEQFF.

V usage is TRBV29-1 and J usage is TRBJ2-3; tentatively, D is TRBD2 (6 bases). Germline CDR1 is SQVTM and CDR2 is ANQGSEA. Trimming removed 6 bases from V and 1 base from J, with 17 bases in between. The CDR3 sequence is 15 residues long. The CDR3 DNA reads TGCAGCGTCATGACGGGTCCGGGGGGCACAGATACGCAGTATTTT. Translated, it gives CSVMTGPGGTDTQYF.

The rearrangement uses TRBV10-1 and TRBJ1-1, with D uncertain. The CDR3 consists of 13 residues. Germline V gene sequence: CDR1 WNHNN, CDR2 SYGVQD (reference sequence). V lost 8 bases, J lost 6 bases, and 16 bases lay in between. The chain's CDR3 is CASGQGGIAEAFF. DNA for the CDR3: TGCGCCAGCGGCCAAGGAGGGATCGCTGAAGCTTTCTTT.

The chain joins TRBV6-2 or TRBV6-3 to TRBJ1-6; 10 bases line up with TRBD1. CDR1 is MNHEY and CDR2 is SVGEGT in the germline V gene. V shed 4 bases and J 8 bases; nucleotides not matched to a gene: 5. This CDR3 has 15 amino acids. As DNA, the CDR3 is TGTGCCAGCAGTTCGGGAGGGACAGGGGATTCACCCCTCCACTTT. This sequence encodes CASSSGGTGDSPLHF.

Written as DNA, the CDR3 is TGTGCCACCAGCAGGGTCCGGACATCCGGCTACACCTTC. As protein: CATSRVRTSGYTF. This chain joins TRBV15 and TRBJ1-2, with a weak D call TRBD1 (5 bases). The CDR3 sequence is 13 residues long. Trimming pared 3 bases from V and 8 bases from J, leaving 13 bases between. In germline, CDR1 is LNHNV, CDR2 YYDKDF (reference sequence).

This rearrangement joins TRBV25-1 to TRBJ2-3, with 11 bases identical to TRBD1. J was trimmed by 4 bases and V by 2 bases; bases with no gene match: 8. The germline V gene has CDR1 MGHDK and CDR2 SYGVNS. This CDR3 is built from 17 residues. The CDR3 here is CASSELGTGGRSDTQYF. CDR3 nucleotide sequence: TGTGCCAGCAGTGAACTAGGGACAGGGGGAAGGTCAGATACGCAGTATTTT.

The gene calls are TRBV6-1 and TRBJ2-3; 8 positions match TRBD2. With 4 bases clipped from V and 4 bases from J, the junction kept 10 bases outside the gene matches. This CDR3 has 16 residues. Germline V gives CDR1 MNHNS, CDR2 SASEGT. CDR3 coding DNA: TGTGCCAGCAGTGCCTGGGGGAGCGGGAGTGCAGATACGCAGTATTTT. It yields the protein CASSAWGSGSADTQYF.

The chain has TRBV7-3 and TRBJ2-1; TRBD2 agrees at 10 bases. V lost 5 bases to trimming and J lost 12 bases; unmatched junction nucleotides: 13. The CDR3 runs 15 residues. Looked up from germline, CDR1 is SGHTA and CDR2 is FQGTGA. The CDR3 here is CASSGEASGSGTQFF. The CDR3 DNA reads TGTGCCAGCAGCGGGGAGGCTAGCGGGAGTGGAACGCAGTTCTTC.

The chain joins TRBV27 to TRBJ2-3; possibly TRBD2 for D (5 bases). CDR1 is MNHEY, CDR2 SMNVEV, per germline (reference sequence). This CDR3 region has 13 residues. The ends were cut back, 6 bases at V and 9 bases at J, with 16 bases in the middle. The CDR3 sequence: CASSKPTSFTQYF. The CDR3 DNA sequence: TGTGCCAGCAGCAAACCAACTAGTTTCACGCAGTATTTT.

This sequence joins TRBV6-1 and TRBJ1-5; D unclear. V was trimmed by 1 base and J by 5 bases, leaving 12 bases between them. Germline V gives CDR1 MNHNS, CDR2 SASEGT. The CDR3 consists of 15 residues. The chain's CDR3 is CASSEGAGQDQPQHF. DNA of the CDR3: TGTGCCAGCAGTGAAGGGGCGGGCCAGGATCAGCCCCAGCATTTT.

This sequence joins TRBV7-8 and TRBJ2-7, with a tentative D call TRBD1 (6 bases). V was trimmed by 5 bases and J by 1 base, leaving 15 bases between them. From germline, CDR1 is SGHVS and CDR2 FQNEAQ. This CDR3 contains 15 residues. The CDR3 spells CASSRTGTPSYEQYF. In DNA, the CDR3 is TGTGCCAGCAGCCGAACAGGGACGCCGTCCTACGAGCAGTACTTC.

This chain connects TRBV5-1 to TRBJ2-3; D possibly corresponds to TRBD2 (5 bases). CDR1 and CDR2 from the germline V gene are SGHRS and YFSETQ. The CDR3 has 19 residues. Trimming removed 2 bases at V and 0 bases at J, with 22 bases between. CDR3 sequence (DNA): TGCGCCAGCAGCTTACCCGGATACAAGGCACCGGGGAGCACAGATACGCAGTATTTT. Its protein is CASSLPGYKAPGSTDTQYF.

This rearrangement joins TRBV5-1 to TRBJ1-6, with a tentative D call TRBD1 (5 bases). The CDR3 is 14 amino acids. CDR1 and CDR2 from the germline V gene are SGHRS and YFSETQ. V lost 0 bases and J 7 bases, leaving 8 bases between the germline ends. Written as DNA, the CDR3 is TGCGCCAGCAGCTTGGGGGAGGGGAATTCACCCCTCCACTTT. It translates to CASSLGEGNSPLHF. The full variable domain, with the rest looked up from reference TRBV5-1 and TRBJ1-6, is KAGVTQTPRYLIKTRGQQVTLSCSPISGHRSVSWYQQTPGQGLQFLFEYFSETQRNKGNFPGRFSGRQFSNSRSEMNVSTLELGDSALYLCASSLGEGNSPLHFGNGTRLTVT.

CDR3 sequence (DNA): TGCAGCGTGGGACTAGCGGGAGGGAACTACGAGCAGTACTTC. Translation: CSVGLAGGNYEQYF. J is TRBJ2-7 and V is TRBV29-1, with 16 bases identical to TRBD2. Trimming cost V 6 bases and J 3 bases; bases outside gene matches: 2. Germline CDR1 and CDR2: SQVTM and ANQGSEA. CDR3 length: 14 amino acids.

The chain joins TRBV24-1 to TRBJ2-7; no firm D call. The CDR3 length is 13 residues. Trimming shortened V by 7 bases and J by 9 bases, and 18 bases separated the two germline ends. Germline values: CDR1 KGHDR, CDR2 SFDVKD. This CDR3 reads CATSPSDSRVQYF. The CDR3 nucleotides read TGTGCCACCAGCCCCTCCGATTCACGGGTGCAGTACTTC.

This clone has just one count. The CDR3 is CASSAIPGTGADTQYF. Written as DNA, the CDR3 is TGCGCCAGCAGCGCGATTCCCGGGACAGGGGCAGATACGCAGTATTTT. The chain joins TRBV4-1 to TRBJ2-3; 10 bases line up with TRBD1. The CDR3 totals 16 residues. Germline assignment: CDR1 MGHRA and CDR2 YSYEKL. V was pared by 5 bases and J by 4 bases, with 9 bases of the junction left unmatched.

J is TRBJ2-1 and V is TRBV4-2; 14 bases match TRBD2. The CDR3 contains 17 residues. The ends lost 0 bases at V and 8 bases at J; junction bases unmatched: 6. CDR1 and CDR2 (germline): LGHNA, YNFKEQ. The CDR3: CASSQESTSGRAYEQFF. The CDR3 nucleotides read TGTGCCAGCAGCCAAGAATCGACTAGCGGGAGGGCCTATGAGCAGTTCTTC.

This clone qualifies as medium-sized. This chain joins TRBV29-1 and TRBJ2-5; 7 bases map to TRBD2. This CDR3 contains 12 residues. Germline-derived CDR1 and CDR2 are SQVTM and ANQGSEA. V was pared by 8 bases and J by 1 base, with 4 bases of the junction left unmatched. Here the CDR3 DNA reads TGCAGCTGCTGGGGGGGCCAAGAGACCCAGTACTTC. As protein: CSCWGGQETQYF.

The chain recombines TRBV24-1 with TRBJ2-2; TRBD1 matches 7 bases. Germline loops: CDR1 KGHDR, CDR2 SFDVKD. J was trimmed by 6 bases and V by 4 bases; bases with no gene match: 13. The length of the CDR3 is 17 residues. The DNA of the CDR3 is TGTGCCACCAGTGACCCCCCTGGACAGGCTTCTCCCGGGGAGCTGTTTTTT. Encoded protein: CATSDPPGQASPGELFF.

Here the CDR3 reads CASSPQRTVNEKLFF. CDR3 DNA sequence: TGTGCCAGCTCACCACAAAGGACAGTTAATGAAAAACTGTTTTTT. The rearrangement links TRBV18 to TRBJ1-4, with D possibly TRBD1 on 6 matching bases. There are 15 residues in the CDR3. Trimming shortened V by 1 base and J by 4 bases, and 10 bases separated the two germline ends. CDR1 and CDR2 from the germline V gene are KGHSH and LQKENI.

This clone appeared once. V and J are TRBV9 and TRBJ2-7; the match to TRBD1 covers 9 bases. V trimming: 7 bases; J trimming: 5 bases; junction bases outside the gene matches: 10. Germline CDR1 SGDLS, CDR2 YYNGEE. The CDR3 covers 14 residues. CDR3 amino acids: CASGGGTGYDEQYF. The CDR3 DNA sequence: TGTGCCAGCGGGGGAGGGACAGGGTACGACGAGCAGTACTTC.

This clone was picked up one time. The chain links TRBV7-9 to TRBJ2-2, with TRBD2 as a possible D gene (5 bases). Germline assignment: CDR1 SEHNR and CDR2 FQNEAQ (reference sequence). Trimming stripped 5 bases from V and 6 bases from J, with 16 bases between. The CDR3 loop spans 15 amino acids. CDR3 protein: CASSPTSQVSGELFF. CDR3 sequence (DNA): TGTGCCAGCAGCCCAACTAGTCAGGTGTCCGGGGAGCTGTTTTTT. The full variable domain, its missing parts supplied by reference TRBV7-9 and TRBJ2-2, is DTGVSQNPRHKITKRGQNVTFRCDPISEHNRLYWYRQTLGQGPEFLTYFQNEAQLEKSRLLSDRFSAERPKGSFSTLEIQRTEQGDSAMYLCASSPTSQVSGELFFGEGSRLTVL.

This clone was detected only a few times. The chain has TRBV27 and TRBJ2-7; 11 nucleotides line up with TRBD2. This CDR3 is 15 amino acids long. CDR1 and CDR2 from the germline V gene are MNHEY and SMNVEV (reference sequence). The V segment lost 6 bases and the J segment 0 bases; nucleotides outside the gene matches: 4. The CDR3 loop is CASSQLAGDSYEQYF. The CDR3 nucleotides are TGTGCCAGCAGCCAACTAGCGGGGGACTCCTACGAGCAGTACTTC.

The J gene is TRBJ2-7, the V gene TRBV10-3; 8 bases are a match to TRBD2. V lost 10 bases and J lost 6; bases outside the gene matches: 8. The CDR3 has 12 residues. The germline CDR1 and CDR2 sequences are ENHRY and SYGVKD. CDR3 nucleotides: TGTGCCACTCGGGAGGGCCTTAGCGAGCAGTACTTC. This sequence encodes CATREGLSEQYF.

The chain uses TRBV2 and TRBJ2-5; 7 bases match TRBD1. The CDR3 runs 14 residues. CDR1 and CDR2 (germline): SNHLY, FYNNEI. V dropped 5 bases and J dropped 5; count of bases not matched to a gene: 8. CDR3 nucleotides: TGTGCCAGCAGTCTAGGACAGGTCGGGGAGACCCAGTACTTC. This translates into CASSLGQVGETQYF.

The V and J genes are TRBV11-3 and TRBJ2-7, with 14 bases matching TRBD2. The germline gives CDR1 SGHNT, CDR2 YENEEA. CDR3 size: 17 residues. V was clipped by 3 bases and J by 1 base; unmatched bases: 5. The CDR3 DNA reads as TGTGCCAGCAGCTTGGGACTAGCGGGAGATGGGTCCTACGAGCAGTACTTC. As protein: CASSLGLAGDGSYEQYF.

The rearrangement joins TRBV28 to TRBJ2-7; perhaps TRBD1 as D (6 bases). The CDR3 is 12 amino acids. The germline gives CDR1 MDHEN, CDR2 SYDVKM. Trimming removed 10 bases at V and 0 bases at J, with 10 bases between. CDR3 amino acids: CATQDSSYEQYF. The CDR3 DNA is TGTGCCACCCAGGACAGCTCCTACGAGCAGTACTTC.

In this sample, this clone turned up once. J is TRBJ2-5 and V is TRBV6-2 or TRBV6-3; D might be TRBD2 (5 bases). CDR1 MNHEY and CDR2 SVGEGT come from the germline V gene. Deletions cut 5 bases from V and 3 bases from J, with 10 bases between. The CDR3 runs 13 residues. In DNA form, the CDR3 reads TGTGCCAGCAGTCAGGACGGGGAAGAGACCCAGTACTTC. The encoded protein is CASSQDGEETQYF.

The rearrangement links TRBV18 to TRBJ2-1, with D possibly matching TRBD1 (5 bases). From germline, CDR1 is KGHSH and CDR2 LQKENI. The ends were cut back, 4 bases at V and 7 bases at J, with 20 bases in the middle. The CDR3 totals 16 residues. The CDR3 spells CASSRRTPTTTNEQFF. CDR3 nucleotides: TGTGCCAGCTCACGTAGGACACCAACAACGACGAATGAGCAGTTCTTC.

The chain combines TRBV6-6 with TRBJ1-1, with unresolved D. Germline CDR1 reads MNHNY; CDR2 reads SVGAGI (reference sequence). The CDR3 is made up of 13 amino acids. V lost 6 bases to trimming and J lost 1 base, with 9 bases between them. In DNA form, the CDR3 reads TGTGCCAGCAGCTCAACAGCGAACACTGAAGCTTTCTTT. Translating it yields CASSSTANTEAFF.

This clone was found once. J is TRBJ2-3 and V is TRBV24-1; a possible D gene is TRBD2 (5 bases). Trimming removed 6 bases from V and 2 bases from J, with 20 bases in between. This CDR3 is 17 amino acids long. The V gene's germline CDR1 is KGHDR and CDR2 SFDVKD. The CDR3 coding sequence is TGTGCCACCAGTTGGGCCGAGGGAACGGGTCTCACAGATACGCAGTATTTT. This codes for CATSWAEGTGLTDTQYF.